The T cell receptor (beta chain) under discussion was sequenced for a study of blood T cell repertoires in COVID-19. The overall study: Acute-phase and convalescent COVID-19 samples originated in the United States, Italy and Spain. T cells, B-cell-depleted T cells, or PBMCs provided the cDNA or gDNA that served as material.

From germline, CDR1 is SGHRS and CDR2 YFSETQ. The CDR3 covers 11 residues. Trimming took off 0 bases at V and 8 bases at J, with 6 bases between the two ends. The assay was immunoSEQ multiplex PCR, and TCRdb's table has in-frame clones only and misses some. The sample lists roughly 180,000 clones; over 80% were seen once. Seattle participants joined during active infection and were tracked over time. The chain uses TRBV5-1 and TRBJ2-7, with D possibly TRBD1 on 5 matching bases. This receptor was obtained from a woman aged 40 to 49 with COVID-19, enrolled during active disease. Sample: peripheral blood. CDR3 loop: CASSLGQKQYF. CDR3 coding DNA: TGCGCCAGCAGCTTGGGACAGAAGCAGTACTTC.